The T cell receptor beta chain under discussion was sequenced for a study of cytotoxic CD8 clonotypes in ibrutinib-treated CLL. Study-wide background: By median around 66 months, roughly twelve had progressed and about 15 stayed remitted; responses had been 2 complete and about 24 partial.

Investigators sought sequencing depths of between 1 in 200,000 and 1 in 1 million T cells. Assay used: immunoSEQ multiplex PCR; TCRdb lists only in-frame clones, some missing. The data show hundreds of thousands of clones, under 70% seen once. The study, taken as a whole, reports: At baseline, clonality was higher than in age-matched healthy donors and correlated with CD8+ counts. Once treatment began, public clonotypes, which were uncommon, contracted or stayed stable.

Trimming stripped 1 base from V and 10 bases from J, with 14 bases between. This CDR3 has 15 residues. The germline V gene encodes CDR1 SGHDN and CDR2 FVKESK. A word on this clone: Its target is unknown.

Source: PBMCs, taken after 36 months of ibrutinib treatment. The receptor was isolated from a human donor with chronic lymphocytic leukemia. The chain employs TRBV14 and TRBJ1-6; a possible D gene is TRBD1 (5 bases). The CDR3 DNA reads TGTGCCAGCAGCCAAGTGTCAGGGAAAGGCTCACCCCTCCACTTT. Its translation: CASSQVSGKGSPLHF.